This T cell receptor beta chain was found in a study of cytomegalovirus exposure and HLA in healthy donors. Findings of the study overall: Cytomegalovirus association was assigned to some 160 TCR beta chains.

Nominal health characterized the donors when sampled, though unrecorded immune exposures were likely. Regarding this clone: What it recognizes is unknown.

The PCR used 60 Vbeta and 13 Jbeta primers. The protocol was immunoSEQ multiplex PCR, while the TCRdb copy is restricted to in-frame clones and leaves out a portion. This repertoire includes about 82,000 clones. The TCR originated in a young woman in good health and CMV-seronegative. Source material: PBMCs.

CDR3 in DNA: TGTGCCAGCAGCTTGGGAGGACAGGCATACGGCTACACCTTC. Amino acid sequence: CASSLGGQAYGYTF. This chain connects TRBV5-6 to TRBJ1-2; TRBD1 matches 7 bases. This CDR3 spans 14 amino acids. V dropped 0 bases and J dropped 8; count of bases not matched to a gene: 7. In germline, CDR1 is SGHDT, CDR2 YYEEEE.